A single T cell receptor (beta chain) is shown here with its context. The antigen remains undetermined. This specimen belongs to a study of post-analysis software for immune sequencing data. In the study overall: Recorded disease courses covered relapsing-remitting, secondary progressive and progressive-relapsing multiple sclerosis. Some patients had no subtype annotation. Notes on the study in general: Patients carried several TRBV segments more frequently than controls did, and TRBV5-6, TRBV5-1 and TRBV20-1 were among them.

Unique-molecular-identifier-tagged TCR beta cDNA libraries were used. Each CDR3 protein is one row after TCRdb ran MiXCR on the PCR reads. The sample records roughly 800,000 distinct CDR3 sequences, 25% to 30% being singletons. Germline CDR1 is DFQATT and CDR2 is SNEGSKA (reference sequence). V trimming: 3 bases; J trimming: 6 bases; junction bases outside the gene matches: 4. The CDR3 is 13 residues long. The TCR was taken from a girl aged 10 to 17 with multiple sclerosis. Sample: blood. The chain carries TRBV20-1 and TRBJ1-5, with 8 bases identical to TRBD1. The CDR3 spells CSASPGGGQPQHF. The CDR3 DNA is TGCAGTGCTAGTCCAGGGGGCGGTCAGCCCCAGCATTTT.